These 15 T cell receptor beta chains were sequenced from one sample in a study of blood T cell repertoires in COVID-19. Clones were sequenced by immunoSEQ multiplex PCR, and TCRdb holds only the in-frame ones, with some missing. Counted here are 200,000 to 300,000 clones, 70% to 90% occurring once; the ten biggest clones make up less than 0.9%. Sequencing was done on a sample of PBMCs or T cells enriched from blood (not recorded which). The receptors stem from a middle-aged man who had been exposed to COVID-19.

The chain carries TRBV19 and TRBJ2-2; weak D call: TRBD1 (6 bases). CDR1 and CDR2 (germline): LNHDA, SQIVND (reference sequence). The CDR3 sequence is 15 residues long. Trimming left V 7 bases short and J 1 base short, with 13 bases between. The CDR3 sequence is CASTSQGQNTGELFF. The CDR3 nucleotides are TGTGCCAGTACCTCGCAGGGACAGAACACCGGGGAGCTGTTTTTT.

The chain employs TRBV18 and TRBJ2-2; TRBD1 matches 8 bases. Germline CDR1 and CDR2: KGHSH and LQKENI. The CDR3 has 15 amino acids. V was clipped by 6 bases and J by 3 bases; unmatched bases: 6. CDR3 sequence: CASSYGQGDTGELFF. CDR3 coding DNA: TGTGCCAGCTCTTACGGACAGGGCGACACCGGGGAGCTGTTTTTT.

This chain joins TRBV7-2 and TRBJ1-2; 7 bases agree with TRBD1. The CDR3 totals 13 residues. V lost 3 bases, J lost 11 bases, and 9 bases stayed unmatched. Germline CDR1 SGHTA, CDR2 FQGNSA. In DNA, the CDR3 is TGTGCCAGCAGCTTCACAGGGGTACAGGGTTACACCTTC. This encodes CASSFTGVQGYTF.

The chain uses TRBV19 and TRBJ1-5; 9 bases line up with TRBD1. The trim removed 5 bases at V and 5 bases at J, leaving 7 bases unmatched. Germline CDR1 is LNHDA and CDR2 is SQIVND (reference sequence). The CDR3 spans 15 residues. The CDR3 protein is CASSHLQGADQPQHF. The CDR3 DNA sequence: TGTGCCAGTAGTCACCTACAGGGGGCCGATCAGCCCCAGCATTTT.

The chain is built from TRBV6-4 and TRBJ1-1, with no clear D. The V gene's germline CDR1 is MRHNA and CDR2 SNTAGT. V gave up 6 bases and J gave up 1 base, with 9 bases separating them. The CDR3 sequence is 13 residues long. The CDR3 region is CASSARKNTEAFF. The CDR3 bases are TGTGCCAGCAGCGCGCGAAAGAACACTGAAGCTTTCTTT.

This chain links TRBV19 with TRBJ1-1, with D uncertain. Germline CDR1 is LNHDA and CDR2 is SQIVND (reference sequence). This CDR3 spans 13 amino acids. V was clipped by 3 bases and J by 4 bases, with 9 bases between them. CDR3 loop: CASSINVVTEAFF. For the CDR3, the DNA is TGTGCCAGTAGTATTAACGTAGTCACTGAAGCTTTCTTT. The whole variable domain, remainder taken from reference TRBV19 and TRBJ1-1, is DGGITQSPKYLFRKEGQNVTLSCEQNLNHDAMYWYRQDPGQGLRLIYYSQIVNDFQKGDIAEGYSVSREKKESFPLTVTSAQKNPTAFYLCASSINVVTEAFFGQGTRLTVV.

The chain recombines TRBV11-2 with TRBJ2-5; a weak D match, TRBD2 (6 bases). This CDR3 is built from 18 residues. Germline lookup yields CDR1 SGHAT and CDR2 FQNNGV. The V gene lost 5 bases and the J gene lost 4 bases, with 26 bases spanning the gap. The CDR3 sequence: CASSRTNFGGLPGETQYF. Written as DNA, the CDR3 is TGTGCCAGCAGCCGAACTAACTTCGGAGGGCTGCCGGGAGAGACCCAGTACTTC.

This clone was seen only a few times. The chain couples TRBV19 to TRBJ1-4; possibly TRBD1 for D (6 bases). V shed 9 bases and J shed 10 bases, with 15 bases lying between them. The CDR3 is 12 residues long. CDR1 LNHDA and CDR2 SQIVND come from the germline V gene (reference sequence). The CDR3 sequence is CASTGLIGKLFF. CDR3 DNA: TGTGCCAGCACAGGGCTGATAGGAAAACTGTTTTTT.

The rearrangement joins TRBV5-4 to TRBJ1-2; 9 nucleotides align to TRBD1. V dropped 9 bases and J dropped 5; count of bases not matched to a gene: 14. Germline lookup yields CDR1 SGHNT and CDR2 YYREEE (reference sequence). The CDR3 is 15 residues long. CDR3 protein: CATTRPGQGVYGYTF. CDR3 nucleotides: TGTGCCACCACAAGACCGGGACAGGGTGTTTATGGCTACACCTTC.

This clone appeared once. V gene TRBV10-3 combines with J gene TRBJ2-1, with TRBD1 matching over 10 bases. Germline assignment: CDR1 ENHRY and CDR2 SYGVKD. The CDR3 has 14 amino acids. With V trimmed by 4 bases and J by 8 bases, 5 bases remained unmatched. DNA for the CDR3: TGTGCCATCAGTGGAGAGACAGGGGGCTATGAGCAGTTCTTC. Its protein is CAISGETGGYEQFF.

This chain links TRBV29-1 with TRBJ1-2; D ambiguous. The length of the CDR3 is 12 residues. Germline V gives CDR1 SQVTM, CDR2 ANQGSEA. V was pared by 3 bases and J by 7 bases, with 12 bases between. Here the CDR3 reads CSVETAGSGYTF. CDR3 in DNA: TGCAGCGTTGAGACTGCGGGCTCTGGCTACACCTTC.

The CDR3: CASSVSARGAQETQYF. The CDR3 DNA reads TGTGCCAGCAGCGTATCAGCCCGTGGAGCCCAAGAGACCCAGTACTTC. The V gene is TRBV9, the J gene TRBJ2-5; no clear D gene. Trimming pared 1 base from V and 1 base from J, leaving 14 bases between. The CDR3 covers 16 residues. CDR1 is SGDLS, CDR2 YYNGEE, per germline.

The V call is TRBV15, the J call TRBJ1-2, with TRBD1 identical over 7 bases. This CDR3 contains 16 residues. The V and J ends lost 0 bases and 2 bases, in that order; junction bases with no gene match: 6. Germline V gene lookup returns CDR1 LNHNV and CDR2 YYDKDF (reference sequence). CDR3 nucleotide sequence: TGTGCCACCAGCAGAGATCTCGGACAGGTCAACTATGGCTACACCTTC. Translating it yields CATSRDLGQVNYGYTF.

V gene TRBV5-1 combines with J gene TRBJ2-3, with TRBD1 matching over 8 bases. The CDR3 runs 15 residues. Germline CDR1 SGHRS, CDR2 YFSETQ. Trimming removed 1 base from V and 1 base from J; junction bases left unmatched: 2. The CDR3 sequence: CASSLMTGGTDTQYF. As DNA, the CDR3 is TGCGCCAGCAGCTTGATGACAGGGGGCACAGATACGCAGTATTTT.

CDR3 amino acids: CASAGRRGGIDTQYF. The CDR3 region has the DNA TGTGCCAGCGCTGGGCGGCGGGGGGGCATAGATACGCAGTATTTT. The chain couples TRBV5-4 to TRBJ2-3; 9 positions agree with TRBD2. Trimming took 7 bases from V and 5 from J; bases not matched to a gene: 11. The germline V gene has CDR1 SGHNT and CDR2 YYREEE (reference sequence). The CDR3 is made up of 15 amino acids.